Listed here are 17 T cell receptor beta chains from one sample, sequenced in a study of T cell repertoires in cytomegalovirus infection. TCRdb re-called the reads through MiXCR, storing one row per CDR3 protein. Seen here are approximately 180,000 distinct CDR3 sequences, roughly 9% observed once, and the top ten hold about 4.6%. The source material was PBMCs. These receptors all stem from a human donor in good health (CMV status not recorded). Some clones in this sample may be carry-over from other donors' samples.

This clonotype has only a few counts. The chain uses TRBV7-3 and TRBJ1-4, with a weak D call TRBD1 (5 bases). This CDR3 is built from 17 residues. Trimming removed 4 bases at V and 8 bases at J, with 23 bases between. Germline CDR1 and CDR2: SGHTA and FQGTGA. The DNA for the CDR3 is TGTGCCAGCAGCTCCCAAGCTGAAAGAGGGACGGGCGAAAAACTGTTTTTT. It yields the protein CASSSQAERGTGEKLFF.

This clonotype was counted a few times. J is TRBJ2-3 and V is TRBV7-8; the match to TRBD2 covers 11 bases. Germline lookup yields CDR1 SGHVS and CDR2 FQNEAQ. The CDR3 covers 16 residues. Losses at the gene ends were 5 bases for V and 3 bases for J; bases not matched to a gene: 7. CDR3 region: CASSLILAGGTDTQYF. CDR3 bases: TGTGCCAGCAGCCTTATCTTAGCGGGAGGGACAGATACGCAGTATTTT. Combining the CDR3 with reference TRBV7-8 and TRBJ2-3 gives the whole variable domain GAGVSQSPRYKVAKRGQDVALRCDPISGHVSLFWYQQALGQGPEFLTYFQNEAQLDKSGLPSDRFFAERPEGSVSTLKIQRTQQEDSAVYLCASSLILAGGTDTQYFGPGTRLTVL.

This clonotype was found many times. V and J are TRBV5-8 and TRBJ2-1; the match to TRBD1 covers 8 bases. CDR1 and CDR2 from the germline V gene are SGHTS and YDEGEE. The CDR3 loop spans 15 amino acids. J was trimmed by 6 bases and V by 1 base; bases with no gene match: 6. The CDR3 protein is CASSLTGQGSNEQFF. Written as DNA, the CDR3 is TGTGCCAGCAGCTTGACAGGACAGGGAAGCAATGAGCAGTTCTTC.

V gene TRBV28 combines with J gene TRBJ1-2, with D perhaps TRBD1 (6 bases). Germline V gene sequence: CDR1 MDHEN, CDR2 SYDVKM. The V gene lost 5 bases and the J gene lost 8 bases, with 15 bases spanning the gap. The CDR3 covers 13 residues. The CDR3 spells CASSPQQGAGYTF. CDR3 nucleotides: TGTGCCAGCAGTCCCCAACAGGGTGCGGGCTACACCTTC.

The rearrangement links TRBV6-2 or TRBV6-3 to TRBJ2-7; 12 bases fit TRBD1. J lost 6 bases, V lost 4 bases, and 13 bases had no gene match. The CDR3 has 17 residues. Germline V gives CDR1 MNHEY, CDR2 SVGEGT. In nucleotides, the CDR3 is TGTGCCAGCAGTTCCCGGGACAGGGGGCGAGTGGCAGCCGAGCAGTACTTC. Its translation: CASSSRDRGRVAAEQYF.

The chain combines TRBV5-6 with TRBJ1-1; D is ambiguous. The CDR3 is 15 amino acids. The germline V gene encodes CDR1 SGHDT and CDR2 YYEEEE. The germline V and J ends were trimmed by 2 bases and 10 bases, with 21 bases remaining between them. The CDR3 loop reads CASSLSAGGITGAFF. The DNA of the CDR3 is TGTGCCAGCAGCTTATCTGCAGGTGGGATAACGGGAGCTTTCTTT. Full variable domain (remainder filled in from reference TRBV5-6 and TRBJ1-1): DAGVTQSPTHLIKTRGQQVTLRCSPKSGHDTVSWYQQALGQGPQFIFQYYEEEERQRGNFPDRFSGHQFPNYSSELNVNALLLGDSALYLCASSLSAGGITGAFFGQGTRLTVV.

The table lists this clonotype with many counts. This chain uses TRBV15 with TRBJ2-7; possibly TRBD1 for D (6 bases). V lost 6 bases, J lost 1 base, and 13 bases lay in between. The CDR3 loop spans 14 amino acids. The germline CDR1 and CDR2 sequences are LNHNV and YYDKDF (reference sequence). CDR3 in amino acids: CATRKDRQSYEQYF. As DNA, the CDR3 is TGTGCCACCAGGAAGGACAGACAATCCTACGAGCAGTACTTC.

This clonotype was counted at least ten times. The genes are TRBV7-9 and TRBJ2-3; the match to TRBD2 covers 10 bases. Trimming removed 7 bases from V and 2 bases from J; junction bases left unmatched: 15. The CDR3 runs 18 residues. The germline V gene has CDR1 SEHNR and CDR2 FQNEAQ (reference sequence). This chain's CDR3 is CASTTNLRLAGDTDTQYF. CDR3 coding DNA: TGTGCCAGCACTACGAATTTGCGGCTAGCGGGGGACACAGATACGCAGTATTTT.

This clonotype was seen repeatedly, ten times or more. V usage is TRBV7-8 and J usage is TRBJ2-2; 10 bases fit TRBD2. V shed 6 bases and J 1 base; nucleotides not matched to a gene: 14. The CDR3 covers 19 residues. Per the germline V gene, CDR1 is SGHVS and CDR2 is FQNEAQ. Here the CDR3 DNA reads TGTGCCAGCAGTTCTTTAGCGGGAGGAAAGGCTAGGAACACCGGGGAGCTGTTTTTT. Translated: CASSSLAGGKARNTGELFF. Full variable domain (remainder filled in from reference TRBV7-8 and TRBJ2-2): GAGVSQSPRYKVAKRGQDVALRCDPISGHVSLFWYQQALGQGPEFLTYFQNEAQLDKSGLPSDRFFAERPEGSVSTLKIQRTQQEDSAVYLCASSSLAGGKARNTGELFFGEGSRLTVL.

This clonotype was seen a few times. The chain carries TRBV5-4 and TRBJ1-6; D is unresolved. Per germline, CDR1 SGHNT and CDR2 YYREEE (reference sequence). The CDR3 consists of 16 residues. Trimming shortened V by 0 bases and J by 6 bases, and 13 bases separated the two germline ends. The CDR3 coding sequence is TGTGCCAGCAGCTTGGGAGGGTGGCCCAGTAATTCACCCCTCCACTTT. Translation gives CASSLGGWPSNSPLHF.

Regarding this clonotype: One end of the junction fails to match germline, which may point to a read error. J is TRBJ2-7 and V is TRBV18; TRBD2 matches at 11 bases. This CDR3 comprises 16 residues. Germline V gene lookup returns CDR1 KGHSH and CDR2 LQKENI. The CDR3 DNA reads as TGTGCCAGCTCAGTCACTAGCGGGAGCCTCTCCAACGAGCAGTACTTC. Protein: CASSVTSGSLSNEQYF.

As to this clonotype: One end of the junction does not line up with germline, which may come from a read error. The rearrangement joins TRBV12-3 or TRBV12-4 to TRBJ2-1; D is uncertain. The CDR3 is 13 amino acids. The CDR3 bases are TGTGACAGCATGAACGGAATAAACAATGAGCAGTTCTTC. Protein sequence: CDSMNGINNEQFF.

The V gene is TRBV20-1, the J gene TRBJ2-2; the D is unclear. CDR1 is DFQATT and CDR2 is SNEGSKA in the germline V gene (reference sequence). Trimming cost V 3 bases and J 0 bases, with 8 bases left between them. The CDR3 contains 14 residues. In DNA form, the CDR3 reads TGCAGTGCTAGTAACAAAGCGAACACCGGGGAGCTGTTTTTT. Amino acid sequence: CSASNKANTGELFF.

This clonotype was seen repeatedly, ten times or more. CDR3 bases: TGTGCCAGCAGCTCCTTAGCGGGAGGGGAGCTGTTTTTT. This encodes CASSSLAGGELFF. This chain connects TRBV7-2 to TRBJ2-2; the match to TRBD2 covers 8 bases. The germline V gene encodes CDR1 SGHTA and CDR2 FQGNSA. V trimming: 4 bases; J trimming: 8 bases; junction bases outside the gene matches: 3. There are 13 residues in the CDR3.

This clonotype was counted ten times or more. The chain links TRBV10-3 to TRBJ1-6, with D unclear. Trimming removed 0 bases from V and 9 bases from J, with 6 bases in between. The CDR3 contains 13 residues. Germline V lookup: CDR1 ENHRY, CDR2 SYGVKD. In DNA form, the CDR3 reads TGTGCCATCAGTGAGTCGATAATTTCACCCCTCCACTTT. Translation: CAISESIISPLHF.

This clonotype was seen only a few times. V usage is TRBV6-1 and J usage is TRBJ1-1, with D unresolved. There are 12 residues in the CDR3. The V and J ends lost 7 bases and 8 bases respectively, with 14 bases between them. CDR1 MNHNS and CDR2 SASEGT come from the germline V gene. The CDR3 nucleotides are TGTGCCAGCATCGAAAATGGGTCAGAAGCTTTCTTT. It specifies CASIENGSEAFF.

The gene calls are TRBV19 and TRBJ2-2, with 8 bases aligning to TRBD2. The CDR3 consists of 14 residues. CDR1 LNHDA and CDR2 SQIVND come from the germline V gene (reference sequence). V lost 4 bases, J lost 3 bases, and 1 base stayed unmatched. For the CDR3, the DNA is TGTGCCAGTAGTACAGCGGGAGACACCGGGGAGCTGTTTTTT. Residues: CASSTAGDTGELFF.